This entry lists 2 T cell receptor beta chains sequenced from one sample in a study of Tregs in tolerant kidney transplant recipients. Clones were sequenced by immunoSEQ multiplex PCR, and TCRdb holds only the in-frame ones, with some missing. There are 75,000 to 100,000 clones in the sample; about 92% occur only once, and about 4.9% lies in the top ten. Material for sequencing was CD8+ T cells from blood. The receptors were gathered from a human donor in good health.

The J gene is TRBJ2-5, the V gene TRBV6-4, with D perhaps given as TRBD1 or TRBD2 (5 bases each). With 5 bases removed from V and 2 bases from J, the gap between germline ends came to 12 bases. Germline loops: CDR1 MRHNA, CDR2 SNTAGT. The CDR3 extends over 14 amino acids. The CDR3 reads CASSRDHHQETQYF. CDR3 nucleotides: TGTGCCAGCAGTAGGGACCACCATCAAGAGACCCAGTACTTC.

This chain links TRBV15 with TRBJ1-2; 10 bases match TRBD1. Germline CDR1 is LNHNV and CDR2 is YYDKDF (reference sequence). This CDR3 region has 14 residues. V lost 4 bases to trimming and J lost 5 bases; unmatched junction nucleotides: 4. The CDR3 DNA reads as TGTGCCACCAGCAACCGGGACAGGGGTTATGGCTACACCTTC. Amino acid sequence: CATSNRDRGYGYTF. The complete variable domain, with remaining parts taken from reference TRBV15 and TRBJ1-2, reads DAMVIQNPRYQVTQFGKPVTLSCSQTLNHNVMYWYQQKSSQAPKLLFHYYDKDFNNEADTPDNFQSRRPNTSFCFLDIRSPGLGDTAMYLCATSNRDRGYGYTFGSGTRLTVV.